One sample yielded the 8 T cell receptor beta chains listed below, sequenced in a study of T cell responses to AZD1222 COVID-19 vaccine (dated by TCRdb to the early 2020s). This specimen's time point label, interpreted: baseline before first vaccination. Libraries were constructed by the immunoSEQ multiplex PCR assay. TCRdb took this table from immuneACCESS and kept in-frame rearrangements with V and J called. Such tables lack part of the clones; where checked against another copy, unresolved V genes explain under half of the gap, and the rest is unexplained. In this sample the table shows over 150,000 clones, 90% of which occur a single time. Roughly 2.8% of the sample comes from the top ten. The source was peripheral blood, collected on day 0 of AZD1222 vaccination. The source is an adult in good health.

The chain links TRBV3-1 (or the pseudogene TRBV3-2) to TRBJ2-2; TRBD2 matches 9 bases. The CDR3 covers 17 residues. Germline-derived CDR1 and CDR2 are LGHDT and YNNKEL (reference sequence). V shed 4 bases, J shed 6 bases, and the junction held 12 bases outside the gene matches. For the CDR3, the DNA is TGTGCCAGCAGCCCCCGAAGGACTAGCGTCCTCCCCGGGGAGCTGTTTTTT. Protein: CASSPRRTSVLPGELFF.

The chain recombines TRBV5-1 with TRBJ1-6; D unresolved. V lost 1 base and J 5 bases, leaving 10 bases between the germline ends. This CDR3 comprises 15 residues. CDR1 is SGHRS, CDR2 YFSETQ, per germline. Here the CDR3 DNA reads TGCGCCAGCAGCTTGAGTACAGTAGATAATTCACCCCTCCACTTT. It translates to CASSLSTVDNSPLHF. Combining the CDR3 with reference TRBV5-1 and TRBJ1-6 gives the whole variable domain KAGVTQTPRYLIKTRGQQVTLSCSPISGHRSVSWYQQTPGQGLQFLFEYFSETQRNKGNFPGRFSGRQFSNSRSEMNVSTLELGDSALYLCASSLSTVDNSPLHFGNGTRLTVT.

On this clone itself: At one end the junction does not follow the germline gene, possibly because of a read error. The chain's CDR3 is CAISVTGSNGYTF. CDR3 in DNA: TGTGCCATCAGTGTAACGGGCAGTAATGGCTATACCTTC. This chain joins TRBV10-3 and TRBJ1-2; D is ambiguous. Germline CDR1 and CDR2: ENHRY and SYGVKD. The CDR3 runs to 13 residues.

The chain is built from TRBV6-6 and TRBJ2-3; 8 bases align to TRBD2. The CDR3 loop spans 15 amino acids. Looked up from germline, CDR1 is MNHNY and CDR2 is SVGAGI (reference sequence). V gave up 2 bases and J gave up 2 bases; unmatched junction bases: 3. CDR3 coding DNA: TGTGCCAGCAGTTACAACGGACTAGCCACAGATACGCAGTATTTT. This sequence encodes CASSYNGLATDTQYF.

V gene TRBV5-1 combines with J gene TRBJ2-2, with a weak D call TRBD1 (6 bases). The CDR3 has 14 residues. The V gene's germline CDR1 is SGHRS and CDR2 YFSETQ. The V and J ends lost 3 bases and 4 bases respectively, with 10 bases between them. The CDR3 is CASSSDRITGELFF. The DNA for the CDR3 is TGCGCCAGCAGCTCCGACAGGATCACCGGGGAGCTGTTTTTT. Looking up the rest from reference TRBV5-1 and TRBJ2-2 gives the full variable domain: KAGVTQTPRYLIKTRGQQVTLSCSPISGHRSVSWYQQTPGQGLQFLFEYFSETQRNKGNFPGRFSGRQFSNSRSEMNVSTLELGDSALYLCASSSDRITGELFFGEGSRLTVL.

The chain carries TRBV2 and TRBJ2-7; 8 nucleotides agree with TRBD1. CDR1 and CDR2 (germline): SNHLY, FYNNEI. With V trimmed by 8 bases and J by 3 bases, 0 bases remained unmatched. The CDR3 spans 11 residues. Here the CDR3 reads CASGQGYEQYF. CDR3 bases: TGTGCCAGCGGACAGGGCTACGAGCAGTACTTC. Full variable domain (rest looked up from reference TRBV2 and TRBJ2-7): EPEVTQTPSHQVTQMGQEVILRCVPISNHLYFYWYRQILGQKVEFLVSFYNNEISEKSEIFDDQFSVERPDGSNFTLKIRSTKLEDSAMYFCASGQGYEQYFGPGTRLTVT.

As concerns this clone: A junction boundary mismatches the germline segment, possibly from a read error. This chain links TRBV19 with TRBJ1-1, with D maybe TRBD1 (6 bases). The CDR3 has 17 amino acids. Germline CDR1 LNHDA, CDR2 SQIVND (reference sequence). In DNA form, the CDR3 reads TGTGCCAGCAGTATCCGTGGGGGGCGGTCAGGGGACTTAATGGCTTTCTTT. Translating it yields CASSIRGGRSGDLMAFF. The full variable domain, with the rest looked up from reference TRBV19 and TRBJ1-1, is DGGITQSPKYLFRKEGQNVTLSCEQNLNHDAMYWYRQDPGQGLRLIYYSQIVNDFQKGDIAEGYSVSREKKESFPLTVTSAQKNPTAFYLCASSIRGGRSGDLMAFFGQGTRLTVV.

The chain joins TRBV9 to TRBJ1-2; D may be TRBD1 (5 bases). The length of the CDR3 is 14 residues. Trimming shortened V by 4 bases and J by 4 bases, and 14 bases separated the two germline ends. Germline CDR1 SGDLS, CDR2 YYNGEE. CDR3 sequence (DNA): TGTGCCAGCAGCCCCCGCGGGGGGGGCTATGGCTACACCTTC. Translation: CASSPRGGGYGYTF.